The rows below give T cell receptor beta chains drawn from one sample of a study of shared clonotypes between healthy human individuals. The table came from immunoSEQ multiplex PCR; TCRdb's copy has only in-frame clones and leaves some out. The sample consists of around 1.9 million clones, approximately 92% of them appearing once. The source material was naive CD8+ T cells from PBMCs. The receptors shown here come from a young man in good health. Some clones in this sample may be carry-over from other donors' samples. Each CDR3 is given with its conserved first and last residue. Fields, in order: clone size, J gene, V gene, D gene, CDR3 protein, CDR3 DNA. A D gene is named only where the DNA matches it firmly. The size entry is marked missing in some rows and otherwise reads once, few, many or a size class.

>once|TRBJ2-1|TRBV27|NA
CASSTELGSYNEQFF
TGTGCCAGCAGTACTGAGTTAGGGAGCTACAATGAGCAGTTCTTC
>NA|TRBJ1-4|TRBV4-1|NA
CASSQDQGDPNEKLFF
TGCGCCAGCAGCCAAGACCAAGGGGACCCTAATGAAAAACTGTTTTTT
>NA|TRBJ2-3|TRBV11-2|NA
CASSSGGDTQYF
TGTGCCAGCAGCTCGGGTGGAGATACGCAGTATTTT
>NA|TRBJ1-1|TRBV27|NA
CASSVQQPYNTEAFF
TGTGCCAGCAGCGTCCAACAGCCTTATAACACTGAAGCTTTCTTT
>once|TRBJ1-5|TRBV7-8|TRBD1
CASSLLGQGRSNQPQHF
TGTGCCAGCAGCTTACTGGGACAGGGAAGGAGCAATCAGCCCCAGCATTTT
>NA|TRBJ1-5|TRBV25-1|NA
CASSERAGNQPQHF
TGTGCCAGCAGTGAAAGGGCAGGGAATCAGCCCCAGCATTTT
>once|TRBJ2-2|TRBV28|NA
CASSSRRTNTGELFF
TGTGCCAGCAGTTCTCGACGGACTAACACCGGGGAGCTGTTTTTT
>few|TRBJ1-5|TRBV12-2|NA
CASRNSVSPVYQPQHF
TGTGCAAGTCGCAACTCCGTGTCCCCCGTTTATCAGCCCCAGCATTTT
>NA|TRBJ2-3|TRBV4-2|TRBD2
CASSQDSSGLGGADTQYF
TGTGCCAGCAGCCAAGATAGCTCGGGACTAGGGGGTGCAGATACGCAGTATTTT
>NA|TRBJ2-7|TRBV7-9|NA
CASSLVDSPEQYF
TGTGCCAGCAGCTTAGTGGACAGCCCCGAGCAGTACTTC
>NA|TRBJ1-4|TRBV9|TRBD1
CASSASGGLNEKLFF
TGTGCCAGCAGCGCATCAGGGGGGCTTAATGAAAAACTGTTTTTT
>NA|TRBJ2-5|TRBV7-6|TRBD2
CASSPGTTLQETQYF
TGTGCCAGCAGCCCCGGGACTACCCTACAAGAGACCCAGTACTTC
>NA|TRBJ2-7|TRBV5-6|NA
CASSLAGGNYEQYF
TGTGCCAGCAGCTTGGCGGGCGGGAACTACGAGCAGTACTTC
>NA|TRBJ2-6|TRBV18|NA
CASSPPQGQSSGANVLTF
TGTGCCAGCTCACCACCGCAGGGTCAAAGCTCTGGGGCCAACGTCCTGACTTTC
>NA|TRBJ2-7|TRBV7-9|TRBD2
CASSSLAGVTHEQYF
TGTGCCAGCAGCTCTCTAGCGGGAGTTACCCACGAGCAGTACTTC
>NA|TRBJ2-7|TRBV7-2|TRBD2
CASSKELAGGTYEQYF
TGTGCCAGCAGCAAAGAACTAGCGGGAGGGACCTACGAGCAGTACTTC
>NA|TRBJ2-7|TRBV5-6|NA
CASRGRNYEQYF
TGTGCCAGTCGGGGGAGGAACTACGAGCAGTACTTC
>NA|TRBJ1-3|TRBV28|NA
CASSFLGSSGNTIYF
TGTGCCAGCAGTTTTTTGGGGAGCTCTGGAAACACCATATATTTT
>NA|TRBJ2-3|TRBV28|NA
CASSLPGEADTQYF
TGTGCCAGCAGTTTACCAGGGGAGGCAGATACGCAGTATTTT
>NA|TRBJ1-1|TRBV4-1|TRBD1
CASSQDGDRVGPEAFF
TGCGCCAGCAGCCAAGATGGGGACAGGGTTGGGCCTGAAGCTTTCTTT
>NA|TRBJ2-1|TRBV15|TRBD2
CATSETSGPVEQFF
TGTGCCACCAGCGAAACTAGCGGGCCGGTTGAGCAGTTCTTC
>NA|TRBJ2-7|TRBV7-6|TRBD2
CASSLGPAGVVQHEQYF
TGTGCCAGCAGCTTAGGACCAGCGGGAGTAGTCCAGCACGAGCAGTACTTC